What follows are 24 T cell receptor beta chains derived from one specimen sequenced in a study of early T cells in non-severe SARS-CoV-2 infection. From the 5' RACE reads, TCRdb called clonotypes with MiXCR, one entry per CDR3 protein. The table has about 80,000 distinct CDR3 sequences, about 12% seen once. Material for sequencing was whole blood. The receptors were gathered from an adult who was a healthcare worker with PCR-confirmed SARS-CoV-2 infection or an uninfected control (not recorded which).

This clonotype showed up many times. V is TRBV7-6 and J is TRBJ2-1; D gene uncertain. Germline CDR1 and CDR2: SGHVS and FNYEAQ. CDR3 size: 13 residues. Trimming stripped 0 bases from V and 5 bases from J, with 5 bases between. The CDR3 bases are TGTGCCAGCAGCTTAGCACAGAACAATGAGCAGTTCTTC. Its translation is CASSLAQNNEQFF.

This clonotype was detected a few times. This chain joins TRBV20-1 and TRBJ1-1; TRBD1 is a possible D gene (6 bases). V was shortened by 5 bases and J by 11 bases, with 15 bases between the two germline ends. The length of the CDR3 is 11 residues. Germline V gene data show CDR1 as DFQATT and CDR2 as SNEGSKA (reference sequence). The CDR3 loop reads CSARDTGRAFF. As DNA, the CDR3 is TGCAGTGCTCGGGACACGGGCAGGGCTTTCTTT.

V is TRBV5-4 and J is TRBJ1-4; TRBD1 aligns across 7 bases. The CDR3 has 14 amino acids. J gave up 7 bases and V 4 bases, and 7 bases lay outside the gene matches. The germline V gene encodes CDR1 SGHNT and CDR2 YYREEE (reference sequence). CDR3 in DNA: TGTGCCAGCAGCCCGACAGGGTTGGCTGAAAAACTGTTTTTT. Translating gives CASSPTGLAEKLFF.

CDR3 sequence (DNA): TGTGCCAGCAGTCCCGGGGACAGTACAAACACCGGGGAGCTGTTTTTT. This sequence encodes CASSPGDSTNTGELFF. The chain carries TRBV28 and TRBJ2-2, with 7 bases matching TRBD1. Germline V CDR1 and CDR2: MDHEN, SYDVKM. The CDR3 is made up of 16 amino acids. The V and J ends lost 5 bases and 2 bases, in that order; junction bases with no gene match: 8.

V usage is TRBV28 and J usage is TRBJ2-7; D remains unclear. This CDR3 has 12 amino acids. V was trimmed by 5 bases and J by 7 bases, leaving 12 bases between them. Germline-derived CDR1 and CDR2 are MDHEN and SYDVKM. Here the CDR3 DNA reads TGTGCCAGCAGTAAAAGCTTGGGGGAGCAGTACTTC. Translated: CASSKSLGEQYF.

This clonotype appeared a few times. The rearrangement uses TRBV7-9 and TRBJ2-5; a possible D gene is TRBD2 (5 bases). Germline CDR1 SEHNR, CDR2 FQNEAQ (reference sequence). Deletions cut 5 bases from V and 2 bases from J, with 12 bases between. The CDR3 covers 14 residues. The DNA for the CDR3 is TGTGCCAGCAGCCCGCCCCTAGCACAAGAGACCCAGTACTTC. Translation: CASSPPLAQETQYF.

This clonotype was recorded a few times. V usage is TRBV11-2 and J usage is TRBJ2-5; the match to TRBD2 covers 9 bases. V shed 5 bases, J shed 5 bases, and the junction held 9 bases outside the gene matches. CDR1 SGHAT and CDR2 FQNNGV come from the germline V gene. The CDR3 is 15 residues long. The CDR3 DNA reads TGTGCCAGCAGCCCCCCCCCGCGGGAGGGGGAGACCCAGTACTTC. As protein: CASSPPPREGETQYF.

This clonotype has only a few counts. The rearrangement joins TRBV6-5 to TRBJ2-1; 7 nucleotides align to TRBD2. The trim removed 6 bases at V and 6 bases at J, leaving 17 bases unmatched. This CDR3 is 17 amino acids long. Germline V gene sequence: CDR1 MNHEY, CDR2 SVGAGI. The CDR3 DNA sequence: TGTGCCAGCAGCCGCAGACAAACTAGCGTTGGGGTCAATGAGCAGTTCTTC. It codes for CASSRRQTSVGVNEQFF.

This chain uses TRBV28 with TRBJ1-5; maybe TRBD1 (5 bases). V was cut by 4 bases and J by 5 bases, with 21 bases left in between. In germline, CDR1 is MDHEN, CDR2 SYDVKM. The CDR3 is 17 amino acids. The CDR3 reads CASSSSSVRDGYQPQHF. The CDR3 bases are TGTGCCAGCAGTTCCTCCTCTGTCCGGGACGGGTATCAGCCCCAGCATTTT.

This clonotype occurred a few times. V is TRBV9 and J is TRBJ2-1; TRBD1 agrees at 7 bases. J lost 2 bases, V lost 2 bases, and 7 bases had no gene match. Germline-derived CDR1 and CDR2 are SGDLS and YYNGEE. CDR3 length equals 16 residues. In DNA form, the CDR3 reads TGTGCCAGCAGCGTCTTGGGCCAGGGGGCCTACAATGAGCAGTTCTTC. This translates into CASSVLGQGAYNEQFF.

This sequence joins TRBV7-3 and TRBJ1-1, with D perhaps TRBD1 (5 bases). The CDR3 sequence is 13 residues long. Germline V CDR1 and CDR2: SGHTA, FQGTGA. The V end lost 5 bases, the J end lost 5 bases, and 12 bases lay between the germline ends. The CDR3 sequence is CASSRDRATEAFF. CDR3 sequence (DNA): TGTGCCAGCAGCCGGGACCGGGCGACTGAAGCTTTCTTT.

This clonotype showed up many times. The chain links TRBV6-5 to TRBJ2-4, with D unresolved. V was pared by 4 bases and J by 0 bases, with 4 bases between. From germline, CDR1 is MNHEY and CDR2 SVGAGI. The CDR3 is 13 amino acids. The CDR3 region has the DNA TGTGCCAGCAGTTCCCGAGCCAAAAACATTCAGTACTTC. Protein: CASSSRAKNIQYF.

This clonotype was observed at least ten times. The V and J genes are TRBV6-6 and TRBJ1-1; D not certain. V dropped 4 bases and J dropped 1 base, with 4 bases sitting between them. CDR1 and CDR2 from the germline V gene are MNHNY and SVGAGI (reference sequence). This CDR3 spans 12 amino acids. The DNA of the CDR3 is TGTGCCAGCAGTTGGGGGAACACTGAAGCTTTCTTT. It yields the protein CASSWGNTEAFF.

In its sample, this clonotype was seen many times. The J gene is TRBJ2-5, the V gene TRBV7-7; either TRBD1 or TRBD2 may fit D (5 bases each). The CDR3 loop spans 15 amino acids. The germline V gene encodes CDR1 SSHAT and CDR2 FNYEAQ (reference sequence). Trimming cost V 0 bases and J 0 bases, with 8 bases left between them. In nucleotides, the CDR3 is TGTGCCAGCAGCTTAGCATTGGGGGACCAAGAGACCCAGTACTTC. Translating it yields CASSLALGDQETQYF.

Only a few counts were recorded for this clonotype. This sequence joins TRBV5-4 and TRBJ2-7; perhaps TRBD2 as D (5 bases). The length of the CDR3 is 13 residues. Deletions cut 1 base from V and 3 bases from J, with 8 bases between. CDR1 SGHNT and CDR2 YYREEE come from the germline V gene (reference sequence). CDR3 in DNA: TGTGCCAGCAGCTTGATGGGGAGCTACGAGCAGTACTTC. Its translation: CASSLMGSYEQYF.

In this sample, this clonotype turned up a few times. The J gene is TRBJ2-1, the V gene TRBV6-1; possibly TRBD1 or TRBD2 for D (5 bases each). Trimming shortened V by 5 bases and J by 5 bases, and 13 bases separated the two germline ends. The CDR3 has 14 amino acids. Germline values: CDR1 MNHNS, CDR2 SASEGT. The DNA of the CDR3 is TGTGCCAGCAGTCTCCGGGACGGTGACAATGAGCAGTTCTTC. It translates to CASSLRDGDNEQFF.

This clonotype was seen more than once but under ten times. The DNA of the CDR3 is TGTGCCAGCAGTTACATGAACGAGCAGTACTTC. Amino acids: CASSYMNEQYF. The V and J genes are TRBV2 and TRBJ2-7; D not certain. Germline V gene data show CDR1 as SNHLY and CDR2 as FYNNEI. The V end lost 5 bases, the J end lost 5 bases, and 7 bases lay between the germline ends. The CDR3 spans 11 residues.

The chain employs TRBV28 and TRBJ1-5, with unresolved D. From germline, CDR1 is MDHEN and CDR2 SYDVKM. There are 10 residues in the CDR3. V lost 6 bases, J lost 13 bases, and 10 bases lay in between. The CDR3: CASSRLGQHF. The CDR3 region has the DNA TGTGCCAGCAGCCGACTGGGACAGCATTTT.

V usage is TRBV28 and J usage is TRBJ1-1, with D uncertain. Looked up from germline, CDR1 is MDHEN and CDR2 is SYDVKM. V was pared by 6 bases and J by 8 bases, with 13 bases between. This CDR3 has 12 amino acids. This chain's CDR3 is CASSEQLSEAFF. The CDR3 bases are TGTGCCAGCAGCGAACAGCTCTCAGAAGCTTTCTTT.

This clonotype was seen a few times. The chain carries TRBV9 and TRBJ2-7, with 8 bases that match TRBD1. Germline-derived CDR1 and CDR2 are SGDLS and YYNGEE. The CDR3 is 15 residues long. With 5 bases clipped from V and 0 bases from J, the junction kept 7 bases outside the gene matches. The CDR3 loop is CASSRQGTSSYEQYF. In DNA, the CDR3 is TGTGCCAGCAGTCGACAGGGGACCAGCTCCTACGAGCAGTACTTC.

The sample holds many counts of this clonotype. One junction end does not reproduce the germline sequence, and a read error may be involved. For the CDR3, the DNA is TGCAGTGCGAGAGGGGAAAGAGACAATGAGCAGTTCTTC. This sequence encodes CSARGERDNEQFF. V gene TRBV20-1 combines with J gene TRBJ2-1; possibly TRBD1 or TRBD2 for D (5 bases each). The CDR3 totals 13 residues. Germline values: CDR1 DFQATT, CDR2 SNEGSKA (reference sequence).

The CDR3 sequence is CASSFGGQSNYGYTF. The CDR3, as DNA: TGTGCCAGCAGTTTCGGGGGGCAGTCGAACTATGGCTACACCTTC. The J gene is TRBJ1-2, the V gene TRBV5-8; weak D call: TRBD1 (6 bases). Germline V CDR1 and CDR2: SGHTS, YDEGEE. The CDR3 spans 15 residues. V was trimmed by 5 bases and J by 2 bases, leaving 16 bases between them.

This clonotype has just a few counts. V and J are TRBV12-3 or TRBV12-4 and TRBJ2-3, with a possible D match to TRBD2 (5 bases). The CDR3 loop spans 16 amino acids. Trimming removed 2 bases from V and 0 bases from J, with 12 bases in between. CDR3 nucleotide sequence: TGTGCCAGCAGTTTAATCGGGGTGGGAAGCACAGATACGCAGTATTTT. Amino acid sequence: CASSLIGVGSTDTQYF.

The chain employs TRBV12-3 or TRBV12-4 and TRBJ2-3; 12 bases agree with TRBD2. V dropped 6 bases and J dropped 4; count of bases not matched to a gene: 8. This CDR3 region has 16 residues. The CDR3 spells CASSTRTSGISDTQYF. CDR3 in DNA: TGTGCCAGCAGCACTAGGACTAGCGGGATCTCAGATACGCAGTATTTT.